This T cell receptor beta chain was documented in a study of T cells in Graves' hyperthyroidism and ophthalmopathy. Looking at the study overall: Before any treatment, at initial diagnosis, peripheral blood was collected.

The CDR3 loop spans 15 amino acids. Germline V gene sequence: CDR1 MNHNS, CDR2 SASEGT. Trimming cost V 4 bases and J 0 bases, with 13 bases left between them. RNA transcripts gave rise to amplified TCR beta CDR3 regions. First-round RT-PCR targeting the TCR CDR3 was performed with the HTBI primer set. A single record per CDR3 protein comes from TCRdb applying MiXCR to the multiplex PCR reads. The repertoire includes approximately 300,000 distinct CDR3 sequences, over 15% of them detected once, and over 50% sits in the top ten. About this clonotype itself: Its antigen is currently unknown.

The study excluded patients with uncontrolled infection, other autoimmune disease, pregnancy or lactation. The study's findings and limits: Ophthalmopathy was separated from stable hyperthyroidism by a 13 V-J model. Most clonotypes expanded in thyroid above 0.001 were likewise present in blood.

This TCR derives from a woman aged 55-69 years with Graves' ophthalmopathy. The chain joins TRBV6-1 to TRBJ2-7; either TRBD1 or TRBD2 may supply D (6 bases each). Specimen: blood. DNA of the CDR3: TGTGCCAGCAGTGGGAGGGAGACAGGCTCCTACGAGCAGTACTTC. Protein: CASSGRETGSYEQYF.